The 30 T cell receptor beta chains in this list originate from one sample, sequenced in a study of PD-1 and CTLA-4 blockade in melanoma. TCRdb's table, derived via immunoSEQ multiplex PCR, lists solely in-frame clones and lacks some. This table holds around 31,000 clones, 88% found once. The sample here was CD8+ T cells from peripheral blood, taken from a patient given anti-PD-1 treatment. The receptor source for this set is a human donor with melanoma.

J is TRBJ1-1 and V is TRBV7-9; the D is unclear. V was trimmed by 10 bases and J by 2 bases, leaving 14 bases between them. This CDR3 spans 13 amino acids. Per the germline V gene, CDR1 is SEHNR and CDR2 is FQNEAQ (reference sequence). The CDR3 bases are TGTGCCACCCGCGGACTGGGTAACACTGAAGCTTTCTTT. Encoded protein: CATRGLGNTEAFF.

The chain links TRBV7-8 to TRBJ2-2; the D gene is possibly TRBD2 (5 bases). V was pared by 8 bases and J by 1 base, with 14 bases between. The length of the CDR3 is 15 residues. CDR1 is SGHVS, CDR2 FQNEAQ, per germline. The CDR3 DNA follows: TGTGCCAGCGAGAGGAATGGACTGAACACCGGGGAGCTGTTTTTT. Translating it yields CASERNGLNTGELFF.

The count of this clone is one. J is TRBJ2-3 and V is TRBV28; 7 bases agree with TRBD2. The CDR3 consists of 14 residues. Per germline, CDR1 MDHEN and CDR2 SYDVKM. V lost 6 bases to trimming and J lost 6 bases; unmatched junction nucleotides: 9. CDR3 region: CASSTSAPSDTQYF. The CDR3 nucleotides read TGTGCCAGCAGCACTAGCGCCCCTTCGGATACGCAGTATTTT. Full variable domain (remainder filled in from reference TRBV28 and TRBJ2-3): DVKVTQSSRYLVKRTGEKVFLECVQDMDHENMFWYRQDPGLGLRLIYFSYDVKMKEKGDIPEGYSVSREKKERFSLILESASTNQTSMYLCASSTSAPSDTQYFGPGTRLTVL.

This clone was counted a single time. This sequence joins TRBV5-4 and TRBJ2-1; 7 bases fit TRBD1. CDR3 size: 12 residues. The V gene end was trimmed by 5 bases and the J gene end by 7 bases; junction bases not matched to a gene: 3. Germline V gene data show CDR1 as SGHNT and CDR2 as YYREEE (reference sequence). DNA for the CDR3: TGTGCCAGCAGTACGACAGGGAATGAGCAGTTCTTC. It codes for CASSTTGNEQFF.

The chain is built from TRBV7-2 and TRBJ1-5; perhaps TRBD1 as D (5 bases). V lost 5 bases, J lost 6 bases, and 17 bases lay in between. The germline V gene encodes CDR1 SGHTA and CDR2 FQGNSA. This CDR3 is 15 amino acids long. The CDR3 is CASSHDVAGTQPQHF. In nucleotides, the CDR3 is TGTGCCAGCAGCCATGATGTGGCGGGGACTCAGCCCCAGCATTTT.

This rearrangement joins TRBV16 to TRBJ1-1, with a tentative D call TRBD1 (5 bases). Between the trimmed V and J ends, which lost 2 bases and 0 bases, there was a span of 13 bases. The CDR3 is 16 residues long. Germline-derived CDR1 and CDR2 are KGHSY and FQNENV. This chain's CDR3 is CASSQPRDRLNTEAFF. CDR3 coding DNA: TGTGCCAGCAGCCAACCAAGAGACAGACTGAACACTGAAGCTTTCTTT.

The chain links TRBV6-1 to TRBJ1-1; tentative D call: TRBD1 (5 bases). V was pared by 2 bases and J by 5 bases, with 15 bases between. Germline V gene sequence: CDR1 MNHNS, CDR2 SASEGT. The CDR3 length is 15 residues. The CDR3 DNA is TGTGCCAGCAGTGAAACGGCGGCGGGGGGTACTGAAGCTTTCTTT. This gives the protein CASSETAAGGTEAFF.

The V gene is TRBV18, the J gene TRBJ2-1, with D tentatively TRBD2 (6 bases). This CDR3 is 17 amino acids long. The germline V and J ends were trimmed by 1 base and 0 bases, with 13 bases remaining between them. Per the germline V gene, CDR1 is KGHSH and CDR2 is LQKENI. The CDR3 loop is CASSPRGGTYSYNEQFF. Written as DNA, the CDR3 is TGTGCCAGCTCACCACGGGGAGGAACCTACTCCTACAATGAGCAGTTCTTC. The whole variable domain, filled in from reference TRBV18 and TRBJ2-1, reads NAGVMQNPRHLVRRRGQEARLRCSPMKGHSHVYWYRQLPEEGLKFMVYLQKENIIDESGMPKERFSAEFPKEGPSILRIQQVVRGDSAAYFCASSPRGGTYSYNEQFFGPGTRLTVL.

The V and J genes are TRBV6-5 and TRBJ2-3; tentatively, D is TRBD1 or TRBD2 (7 bases each). This CDR3 spans 16 amino acids. Trimming shortened V by 3 bases and J by 0 bases, and 13 bases separated the two germline ends. Germline V CDR1 and CDR2: MNHEY, SVGAGI. CDR3 protein: CASSYQGGASTDTQYF. In nucleotides, the CDR3 is TGTGCCAGCAGTTATCAGGGGGGGGCTAGCACAGATACGCAGTATTTT.

The chain recombines TRBV3-1 (or the pseudogene TRBV3-2) with TRBJ2-5, with TRBD1 identical over 7 bases. This CDR3 spans 15 amino acids. Trimming at V came to 1 base and at J to 1 base, leaving 3 bases not matched to a gene. Germline V gives CDR1 LGHDT, CDR2 YNNKEL (reference sequence). CDR3 nucleotide sequence: TGTGCCAGCAGCCAAGCAGAGGGGGCCCAAGAGACCCAGTACTTC. It encodes CASSQAEGAQETQYF.

V usage is TRBV5-1 and J usage is TRBJ2-1; D is undetermined. The CDR3 loop spans 17 amino acids. Trimming shortened V by 4 bases and J by 5 bases, and 22 bases separated the two germline ends. From germline, CDR1 is SGHRS and CDR2 YFSETQ. CDR3 in amino acids: CASSKAGRVWDHNEQFF. The CDR3 nucleotides are TGCGCCAGCAGCAAAGCAGGTAGGGTGTGGGATCACAATGAGCAGTTCTTC.

The chain combines TRBV7-9 with TRBJ1-5; D not resolved. The CDR3 consists of 14 residues. The germline V gene encodes CDR1 SEHNR and CDR2 FQNEAQ (reference sequence). Trimming took off 2 bases at V and 0 bases at J, with 5 bases between the two ends. CDR3 sequence: CASSLSYSNQPQHF. The CDR3 region has the DNA TGTGCCAGCAGCTTAAGCTATAGCAATCAGCCCCAGCATTTT.

This clone has a handful of counts. V gene TRBV11-2 combines with J gene TRBJ1-3; no firm D call. This CDR3 is 14 amino acids long. CDR1 and CDR2 from the germline V gene are SGHAT and FQNNGV. Trimming removed 0 bases from V and 6 bases from J, with 9 bases in between. The CDR3 is CASSLEGGANTIYF. DNA of the CDR3: TGTGCCAGCAGCTTAGAGGGCGGAGCAAACACCATATATTTT.

This rearrangement joins TRBV16 to TRBJ1-1, with TRBD1 as a possible D gene (6 bases). The CDR3 totals 15 residues. V lost 5 bases, J lost 1 base, and 14 bases lay in between. Germline V gene sequence: CDR1 KGHSY, CDR2 FQNENV. In DNA form, the CDR3 reads TGTGCCAGCAGCGATTGGGGGGGGCGGAACACTGAAGCTTTCTTT. It translates to CASSDWGGRNTEAFF.

The chain employs TRBV2 and TRBJ1-1; 7 bases are a match to TRBD1. This CDR3 has 16 residues. Germline lookup yields CDR1 SNHLY and CDR2 FYNNEI. The V segment lost 1 base and the J segment 0 bases; nucleotides outside the gene matches: 5. CDR3 residues: CASSEGTGYMNTEAFF. CDR3 nucleotides: TGTGCCAGCAGTGAAGGGACAGGATACATGAACACTGAAGCTTTCTTT.

This clone has a handful of counts. J is TRBJ2-2 and V is TRBV6-4, with D unclear. The CDR3 covers 13 residues. The V end lost 3 bases, the J end lost 3 bases, and 5 bases lay between the germline ends. The germline gives CDR1 MRHNA, CDR2 SNTAGT. CDR3 in amino acids: CASSEGYTGELFF. The CDR3 region has the DNA TGTGCCAGCAGTGAAGGATACACCGGGGAGCTGTTTTTT.

The sample holds one count of this clone. The chain combines TRBV5-1 with TRBJ1-4; the match to TRBD1 covers 11 bases. The CDR3 loop spans 17 amino acids. From germline, CDR1 is SGHRS and CDR2 YFSETQ. J lost 6 bases, V lost 0 bases, and 7 bases had no gene match. CDR3 region: CASSLEGQGGEDEKLFF. CDR3 nucleotide sequence: TGCGCCAGCAGCTTGGAGGGACAGGGGGGAGAAGATGAAAAACTGTTTTTT.

This clone was observed a few times. The chain uses TRBV4-2 and TRBJ2-3, with 14 bases matching TRBD2. The CDR3 consists of 18 residues. Germline-derived CDR1 and CDR2 are LGHNA and YNFKEQ. The V segment lost 2 bases and the J segment 6 bases; nucleotides outside the gene matches: 10. The CDR3 DNA follows: TGTGCCAGCAGCCAATCAACGACTAGCGGGGGGGCAAAGGATACGCAGTATTTT. This codes for CASSQSTTSGGAKDTQYF.

This sequence joins TRBV2 and TRBJ2-1; D call uncertain. The CDR3 is 16 amino acids. V dropped 4 bases and J dropped 0 bases, with 13 bases sitting between them. Germline V lookup: CDR1 SNHLY, CDR2 FYNNEI. The CDR3 DNA is TGTGCCAGCAGTGGAGAACCCGCCAGCTCCTACAATGAGCAGTTCTTC. The encoded protein is CASSGEPASSYNEQFF.

The chain uses TRBV2 and TRBJ2-7; D could derive from TRBD1 or TRBD2 (6 bases each). Deletions cut 8 bases from V and 6 bases from J, with 17 bases between. This CDR3 has 13 residues. CDR1 is SNHLY and CDR2 is FYNNEI in the germline V gene. The CDR3 DNA reads as TGTGCCAGCGAGGGGGGCGCAGCGGCCGAGCAGTACTTC. Its translation is CASEGGAAAEQYF.

This sequence joins TRBV24-1 and TRBJ2-5; the match to TRBD1 covers 7 bases. Germline lookup yields CDR1 KGHDR and CDR2 SFDVKD. The junction had 8 bases not matched to a gene; V was cut back by 4 bases and J by 4 bases. This CDR3 spans 15 amino acids. CDR3 residues: CATSEGQGVVETQYF. CDR3 nucleotide sequence: TGTGCCACCAGTGAAGGGCAGGGGGTGGTAGAGACCCAGTACTTC.

The chain joins TRBV6-1 to TRBJ2-1; 9 nucleotides line up with TRBD2. Trimming took 2 bases from V and 4 from J; bases not matched to a gene: 3. CDR3 length: 15 residues. Germline assignment: CDR1 MNHNS and CDR2 SASEGT. Written as DNA, the CDR3 is TGTGCCAGCAGTGAATTAGCGGGGGAATACAATGAGCAGTTCTTC. Protein: CASSELAGEYNEQFF.

This chain connects TRBV11-2 to TRBJ1-1; D not certain. CDR3 size: 14 residues. Germline V gene lookup returns CDR1 SGHAT and CDR2 FQNNGV. Deletions cut 7 bases from V and 1 base from J, with 13 bases between. In DNA form, the CDR3 reads TGTGCCAGCATCCAAGTGCTTGCGAACACTGAAGCTTTCTTT. Protein: CASIQVLANTEAFF.

The V and J genes are TRBV9 and TRBJ2-3; D call uncertain. Germline V gene data show CDR1 as SGDLS and CDR2 as YYNGEE. The CDR3 consists of 15 residues. V lost 0 bases and J lost 3, with 11 bases in between. The CDR3 region is CASSVAWGSTDTQYF. The DNA of the CDR3 is TGTGCCAGCAGCGTAGCCTGGGGAAGTACAGATACGCAGTATTTT.

This sequence joins TRBV7-3 and TRBJ2-7; no firm D call. Trimming left V 5 bases short and J 0 bases short, with 11 bases between. The germline CDR1 and CDR2 sequences are SGHTA and FQGTGA. CDR3 length equals 14 residues. The CDR3 DNA reads TGTGCCAGCAGCCAAGATTTGGGCTCCTACGAGCAGTACTTC. It specifies CASSQDLGSYEQYF.

This clone was detected only once. The rearrangement uses TRBV30 and TRBJ1-1, with unresolved D. Trimming removed 4 bases from V and 1 base from J, with 7 bases in between. The germline CDR1 and CDR2 sequences are GTSNPN and SVGIG (reference sequence). The CDR3 runs to 12 residues. CDR3 loop: CAWIGGNTEAFF. DNA for the CDR3: TGTGCCTGGATCGGAGGGAACACTGAAGCTTTCTTT.

This sequence joins TRBV28 and TRBJ1-6; D ambiguous. With 2 bases removed from V and 10 bases from J, the gap between germline ends came to 6 bases. The CDR3 is 12 amino acids. Germline CDR1 is MDHEN and CDR2 is SYDVKM. The CDR3 reads CASSLDVSPLHF. The CDR3 DNA reads as TGTGCCAGCAGTTTAGACGTCTCACCCCTCCACTTT.

The chain uses TRBV4-2 and TRBJ2-7; perhaps D is TRBD1 or TRBD2 (6 bases each). The germline V gene encodes CDR1 LGHNA and CDR2 YNFKEQ. The length of the CDR3 is 17 residues. Trimming shortened V by 0 bases and J by 5 bases, and 20 bases separated the two germline ends. The CDR3 sequence: CASSQDFSGATGNEQYF. CDR3 nucleotide sequence: TGTGCCAGCAGCCAAGATTTTTCGGGGGCCACGGGGAACGAGCAGTACTTC.

The chain has TRBV9 and TRBJ2-1; TRBD1 matches at 7 bases. Germline CDR1 and CDR2: SGDLS and YYNGEE. This CDR3 comprises 15 residues. With V trimmed by 4 bases and J by 2 bases, 6 bases remained unmatched. The DNA of the CDR3 is TGTGCCAGCAGCCCCGGACAGGAGGCCTACAATGAGCAGTTCTTC. Its translation: CASSPGQEAYNEQFF.

The chain couples TRBV7-8 to TRBJ1-3, with D perhaps TRBD1 (6 bases). Germline V gene sequence: CDR1 SGHVS, CDR2 FQNEAQ. Trimming shortened V by 6 bases and J by 6 bases, and 12 bases separated the two germline ends. The CDR3 covers 13 residues. The CDR3 coding sequence is TGTGCCAGCAGTGGGACATGGGAAAACACCATATATTTT. Translating gives CASSGTWENTIYF.